The T cell receptor beta chain under discussion was sequenced for a study of T cell repertoires in cytomegalovirus infection. Looking at the study overall: Public TCR beta signature analysis indicated the presence of both CMV infection and matching HLA type.

V trimming: 5 bases; J trimming: 14 bases; junction bases outside the gene matches: 12. This CDR3 contains 13 residues. The germline CDR1 and CDR2 sequences are MDHEN and SYDVKM. TCRdb independently ran MiXCR on the reads; one entry per CDR3 protein. The repertoire includes roughly 920,000 distinct CDR3 sequences, around 32% of them detected once, and around an eighth sits in the top ten. At least ten counts were recorded for this clonotype. Its antigen is currently unknown. This chain joins TRBV28 and TRBJ2-1; 7 bases match TRBD2. Sequencing used cultured CD8+ T cells from PBMCs, obtained from culture after CMV antigen stimulation. The TCR was taken from a human donor in good health (CMV status not recorded). Some clones in this sample may be carry-over from other donors' samples. The CDR3 DNA follows: TGTGCCAGCAGTCCCCTCTTTGGAGCGGGGAAGTTCTTC. This sequence encodes CASSPLFGAGKFF. The complete variable domain, with remaining parts taken from reference TRBV28 and TRBJ2-1, reads DVKVTQSSRYLVKRTGEKVFLECVQDMDHENMFWYRQDPGLGLRLIYFSYDVKMKEKGDIPEGYSVSREKKERFSLILESASTNQTSMYLCASSPLFGAGKFFGPGTRLTVL.